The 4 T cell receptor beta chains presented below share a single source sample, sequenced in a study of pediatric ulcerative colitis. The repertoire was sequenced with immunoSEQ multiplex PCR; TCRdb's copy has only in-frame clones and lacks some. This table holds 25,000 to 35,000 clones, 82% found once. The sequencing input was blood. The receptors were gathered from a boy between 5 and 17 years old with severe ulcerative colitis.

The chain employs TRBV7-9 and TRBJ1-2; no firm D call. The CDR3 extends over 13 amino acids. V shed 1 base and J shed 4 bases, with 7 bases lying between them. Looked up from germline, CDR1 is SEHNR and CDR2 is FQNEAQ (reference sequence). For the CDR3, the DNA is TGTGCCAGCAGCTTAGATCCCACCTATGGCTACACCTTC. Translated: CASSLDPTYGYTF.

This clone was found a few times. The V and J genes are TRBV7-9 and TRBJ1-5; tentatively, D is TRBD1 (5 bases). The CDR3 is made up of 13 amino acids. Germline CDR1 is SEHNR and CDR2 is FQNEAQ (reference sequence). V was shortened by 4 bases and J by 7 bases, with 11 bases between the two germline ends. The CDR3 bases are TGTGCCAGCAGCTCCGGGCAGGGACAGCCCCAGCATTTT. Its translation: CASSSGQGQPQHF. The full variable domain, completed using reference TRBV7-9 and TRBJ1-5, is DTGVSQNPRHKITKRGQNVTFRCDPISEHNRLYWYRQTLGQGPEFLTYFQNEAQLEKSRLLSDRFSAERPKGSFSTLEIQRTEQGDSAMYLCASSSGQGQPQHFGDGTRLSIL.

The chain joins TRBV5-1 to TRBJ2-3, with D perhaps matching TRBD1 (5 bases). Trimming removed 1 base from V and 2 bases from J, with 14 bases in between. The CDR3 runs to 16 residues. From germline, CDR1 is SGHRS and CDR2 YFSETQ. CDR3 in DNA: TGCGCCAGCAGCTTGAGTTGGGGCTTGAACACAGATACGCAGTATTTT. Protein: CASSLSWGLNTDTQYF.

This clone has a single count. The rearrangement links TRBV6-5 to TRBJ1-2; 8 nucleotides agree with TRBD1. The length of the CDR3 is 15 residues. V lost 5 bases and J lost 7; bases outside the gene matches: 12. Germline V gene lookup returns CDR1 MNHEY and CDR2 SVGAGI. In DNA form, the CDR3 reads TGTGCCAGCAGTCAGGGGGCTTCTATTGCGGTTGGCTACACCTTC. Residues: CASSQGASIAVGYTF.